Sequencing of this T cell receptor beta chain was carried out in a study of cytomegalovirus exposure and HLA in healthy donors. General observations from the study: Altogether, some 160 TCR beta chains were recorded as cytomegalovirus-associated. For most TCR sequences rarity was the rule, although some public TCRs occurred in many donors.

The CDR3 is 14 residues long. The germline gives CDR1 MNHEY, CDR2 SMNVEV (reference sequence). The J segment lost 4 bases and the V segment lost 6 bases, leaving 5 bases of the junction unmatched. With 60 Vbeta and 13 Jbeta primers, the PCR was carried out. The method was immunoSEQ multiplex PCR; TCRdb's version includes in-frame clones alone and lacks a portion of them. This sample yields approximately 200,000 clones, of which approximately 83% are seen a single time; 0.075% to 0.1% belongs to the top ten. A note on this clone: The antigen is undetermined.

The V gene is TRBV27, the J gene TRBJ1-1; 10 bases align to TRBD1. Sequencing used PBMCs. The receptor comes from a boy between 2 and 10 years old in good health and CMV-seronegative. For the CDR3, the DNA is TGTGCCAGCAGGTGGGACAGGGGCGGCACTGAAGCTTTCTTT. Translating gives CASRWDRGGTEAFF.